This TCR beta chain was documented in a study of beta chain features in type 1 diabetes. Findings of the study overall: TCRB CDR3s from Type 1 diabetes patients were moderately but significantly shorter in all four CD4+ subsets.

V shed 5 bases and J shed 4 bases, with 12 bases lying between them. The CDR3 sequence is 14 residues long. Germline V gene data show CDR1 as MNHEY and CDR2 as SVGAGI. This clone was seen a handful of times. Its target is unknown. The investigators reverse transcribed all of the isolated RNA, so they sequenced expressed TCRB transcripts. Clones were sequenced by immunoSEQ multiplex PCR, and TCRdb holds only the in-frame ones, with some missing. Of more than 200,000 clones listed, approximately 16% are singletons. The receptor comes from a man in his thirties or forties with type 1 diabetes. Sequencing was performed on naive CD4+ T cells from blood. The gene calls are TRBV6-5 and TRBJ2-1, with D perhaps matching TRBD2 (6 bases). The CDR3 nucleotides read TGTGCCAGCAGTCCCCGGACTATATACAATGAGCAGTTCTTC. The encoded protein is CASSPRTIYNEQFF.